One and the same sample provided the 27 T cell receptor beta chains below, sequenced in a study of long-term antiretroviral therapy in people with HIV. They ran version v3.0 of the immunoSEQ assay at survey level. Measured with immunoSEQ multiplex PCR; TCRdb has only the in-frame clones, and not every one. This table holds approximately 17,000 clones, 78% found once. Specimen: unsorted PBMCs, collected 3.2 to 3.4 years after starting antiretroviral therapy. These TCRs come from a woman in her forties with HIV.

This sequence joins TRBV25-1 and TRBJ2-7; TRBD1 agrees at 10 bases. V lost 7 bases, J lost 2 bases, and 8 bases stayed unmatched. In germline, CDR1 is MGHDK, CDR2 SYGVNS. The CDR3 extends over 15 amino acids. The CDR3 nucleotides are TGTGCCAGCACCCATCCGGGACAGGGGACCTACGAGCAGTACTTC. Translated: CASTHPGQGTYEQYF.

This chain links TRBV7-9 with TRBJ2-3; weak D call: TRBD2 (7 bases). Trimming cost V 5 bases and J 1 base, with 22 bases left between them. The CDR3 is 18 amino acids. Germline CDR1 reads SEHNR; CDR2 reads FQNEAQ (reference sequence). The CDR3 region has the DNA TGTGCCAGCAGCCCGAATGGGGGGGGGCGTTCGGGCACAGATACGCAGTATTTT. This gives the protein CASSPNGGGRSGTDTQYF. The full variable domain, in which reference TRBV7-9 and TRBJ2-3 provide the parts outside the CDR3, is DTGVSQNPRHKITKRGQNVTFRCDPISEHNRLYWYRQTLGQGPEFLTYFQNEAQLEKSRLLSDRFSAERPKGSFSTLEIQRTEQGDSAMYLCASSPNGGGRSGTDTQYFGPGTRLTVL.

The chain uses TRBV7-9 and TRBJ1-2; possible D gene TRBD1, 6 bases. Looked up from germline, CDR1 is SEHNR and CDR2 is FQNEAQ (reference sequence). The CDR3 has 15 residues. Trimming stripped 5 bases from V and 6 bases from J, with 19 bases between. The CDR3 nucleotides read TGTGCCAGCAGCGCTCATGTGACAGGAAACGATGGCTACACCTTC. Residues: CASSAHVTGNDGYTF.

This clone was observed a handful of times. The chain employs TRBV19 and TRBJ1-2; D might be TRBD1 (5 bases). Trimming removed 5 bases from V and 2 bases from J, with 12 bases in between. Germline CDR1 LNHDA, CDR2 SQIVND (reference sequence). This CDR3 comprises 14 residues. CDR3 sequence reads: CASSWSRENYGYTF. The CDR3 nucleotides are TGTGCCAGTAGTTGGTCCAGGGAAAACTATGGCTACACCTTC.

The J gene is TRBJ2-7, the V gene TRBV2, with no clear D. V shed 9 bases and J shed 0 bases, with 9 bases lying between them. The CDR3 spans 12 residues. Germline V CDR1 and CDR2: SNHLY, FYNNEI. Here the CDR3 DNA reads TGTGCCAGTATACTCAGCTCCTACGAGCAGTACTTC. This encodes CASILSSYEQYF.

The chain recombines TRBV9 with TRBJ2-1; D gene uncertain. Trimming stripped 1 base from V and 6 bases from J, with 5 bases between. Germline-derived CDR1 and CDR2 are SGDLS and YYNGEE. There are 12 residues in the CDR3. CDR3 DNA: TGTGCCAGCAGCGTATGGGGCAATGAGCAGTTCTTC. Its translation is CASSVWGNEQFF.

Only one count was recorded for this clone. The chain links TRBV29-1 to TRBJ2-7, with 10 positions matching TRBD1. Germline CDR1 reads SQVTM; CDR2 reads ANQGSEA. Trimming took 3 bases from V and 4 from J; bases not matched to a gene: 9. The length of the CDR3 is 15 residues. In nucleotides, the CDR3 is TGCAGCGTTGAGGAGATAGACAGGGGGCGATACGAGCAGTACTTC. It specifies CSVEEIDRGRYEQYF.

V usage is TRBV6-1 and J usage is TRBJ1-1; D uncertain. The ends were cut back, 1 base at V and 3 bases at J, with 12 bases in the middle. Germline V gives CDR1 MNHNS, CDR2 SASEGT. This CDR3 is built from 15 residues. CDR3 in DNA: TGTGCCAGCAGTGAAGTAGGAGGGCCTGACACTGAAGCTTTCTTT. Its protein product is CASSEVGGPDTEAFF.

The chain employs TRBV25-1 and TRBJ1-4; D is unclear. CDR3 length: 11 residues. Germline lookup yields CDR1 MGHDK and CDR2 SYGVNS. Trimming removed 6 bases at V and 8 bases at J, with 7 bases between. For the CDR3, the DNA is TGTGCCAGCAGCTTGGCCGAAAAACTGTTTTTT. This encodes CASSLAEKLFF.

V and J are TRBV18 and TRBJ1-5; no clear D gene. V was shortened by 6 bases and J by 1 base, with 7 bases between the two germline ends. CDR1 and CDR2 from the germline V gene are KGHSH and LQKENI. CDR3 length: 13 amino acids. Here the CDR3 reads CASSLESNQPQHF. In DNA, the CDR3 is TGTGCCAGCTCTCTCGAGAGCAATCAGCCCCAGCATTTT.

The chain uses TRBV5-4 and TRBJ2-2; 7 nucleotides match TRBD2. V was pared by 4 bases and J by 0 bases, with 6 bases of the junction left unmatched. The CDR3 is 16 residues long. Germline V gene data show CDR1 as SGHNT and CDR2 as YYREEE (reference sequence). Here the CDR3 DNA reads TGTGCCAGCAGCCGTCCGGGGGGAGCGAACACCGGGGAGCTGTTTTTT. As protein: CASSRPGGANTGELFF.

The chain joins TRBV7-9 to TRBJ2-7; 9 nucleotides match TRBD1. The J segment lost 4 bases and the V segment lost 4 bases, leaving 8 bases of the junction unmatched. This CDR3 has 15 amino acids. Germline lookup yields CDR1 SEHNR and CDR2 FQNEAQ (reference sequence). The CDR3 loop reads CASSSPGTGSYEQYF. CDR3 DNA: TGTGCCAGCAGCTCGCCCGGGACAGGGTCTTACGAGCAGTACTTC. Full variable domain (rest looked up from reference TRBV7-9 and TRBJ2-7): DTGVSQNPRHKITKRGQNVTFRCDPISEHNRLYWYRQTLGQGPEFLTYFQNEAQLEKSRLLSDRFSAERPKGSFSTLEIQRTEQGDSAMYLCASSSPGTGSYEQYFGPGTRLTVT.

The chain has TRBV7-9 and TRBJ1-2, with D perhaps TRBD1 (5 bases). Germline lookup yields CDR1 SEHNR and CDR2 FQNEAQ (reference sequence). Trimming took 5 bases from V and 8 from J, leaving 12 bases between them. CDR3 length: 12 amino acids. The CDR3 region has the DNA TGTGCCAGCAGCCCCAGGGAGGGAGGCTACACCTTC. Amino acid sequence: CASSPREGGYTF.

The chain has TRBV5-1 and TRBJ2-3; TRBD2 matches 10 bases. CDR1 is SGHRS and CDR2 is YFSETQ in the germline V gene. After removal of 3 bases from V and 3 bases from J, the junction contained 1 base not matched to a gene. This CDR3 is 14 amino acids long. As DNA, the CDR3 is TGCGCCAGCAGCTCGGGACTAGCGACAGATACGCAGTATTTT. This gives the protein CASSSGLATDTQYF.

This sequence joins TRBV7-9 and TRBJ2-7; D possibly uses TRBD1 or TRBD2 (5 bases each). The V gene lost 5 bases and the J gene lost 7 bases, with 12 bases spanning the gap. The CDR3 is 12 residues long. Germline CDR1 and CDR2: SEHNR and FQNEAQ (reference sequence). Written as DNA, the CDR3 is TGTGCCAGCAGCCGGGACCGGAGGGAGCAGTACTTC. Translating it yields CASSRDRREQYF.

The chain recombines TRBV2 with TRBJ1-2; D call uncertain. The V and J ends lost 2 bases and 8 bases respectively, with 9 bases between them. Germline-derived CDR1 and CDR2 are SNHLY and FYNNEI. The CDR3 runs 12 residues. In nucleotides, the CDR3 is TGTGCCAGCAGTGAAATCGGTTCGGGCTACACCTTC. It yields the protein CASSEIGSGYTF. Drawing the rest from reference TRBV2 and TRBJ1-2, the complete variable domain is EPEVTQTPSHQVTQMGQEVILRCVPISNHLYFYWYRQILGQKVEFLVSFYNNEISEKSEIFDDQFSVERPDGSNFTLKIRSTKLEDSAMYFCASSEIGSGYTFGSGTRLTVV.

The gene calls are TRBV12-5 and TRBJ2-7; D is undetermined. The CDR3 length is 14 residues. V was clipped by 7 bases and J by 2 bases, with 15 bases between them. The germline V gene has CDR1 LGHNT and CDR2 FRNRAP. In DNA form, the CDR3 reads TGTGCTAGTGCCCCTGGGTCGGCGGCCTACGAGCAGTACTTC. Protein: CASAPGSAAYEQYF. The complete variable domain, with remaining parts taken from reference TRBV12-5 and TRBJ2-7, reads DARVTQTPRHKVTEMGQEVTMRCQPILGHNTVFWYRQTMMQGLELLAYFRNRAPLDDSGMPKDRFSAEMPDATLATLKIQPSEPRDSAVYFCASAPGSAAYEQYFGPGTRLTVT.

The chain carries TRBV27 and TRBJ2-3; 7 bases fit TRBD2. Germline CDR1 is MNHEY and CDR2 is SMNVEV (reference sequence). This CDR3 has 16 residues. V shed 8 bases, J shed 0 bases, and the junction held 11 bases outside the gene matches. The CDR3 nucleotides are TGTGCCAGCCGCCCCAGCCGGGACTATAGCACAGATACGCAGTATTTT. As protein: CASRPSRDYSTDTQYF.

The chain has TRBV5-6 and TRBJ1-1; D is undetermined. The CDR3 contains 17 residues. Germline CDR1 is SGHDT and CDR2 is YYEEEE. V lost 1 base and J lost 2, with 18 bases in between. This chain's CDR3 is CASSLIKDSLTNTEAFF. The CDR3 nucleotides read TGTGCCAGCAGCTTGATCAAGGACTCCCTTACTAACACTGAAGCTTTCTTT.

This clone was seen a few times. V is TRBV6-4 and J is TRBJ2-1; TRBD1 matches at 8 bases. The CDR3 sequence is 16 residues long. The ends lost 7 bases at V and 3 bases at J; junction bases unmatched: 11. Germline V lookup: CDR1 MRHNA, CDR2 SNTAGT. The CDR3 is CASKSGPGQVYNEQFF. The CDR3 DNA sequence: TGTGCCAGCAAGTCGGGACCGGGACAGGTCTACAATGAGCAGTTCTTC.

The J gene is TRBJ1-2, the V gene TRBV6-1; D is undetermined. Deletions cut 5 bases from V and 0 bases from J, with 13 bases between. Germline lookup yields CDR1 MNHNS and CDR2 SASEGT. There are 15 residues in the CDR3. The CDR3 DNA reads TGTGCCAGCAGTCATATTGACGGAGCTAACTATGGCTACACCTTC. Amino acid sequence: CASSHIDGANYGYTF.

V and J are TRBV5-4 and TRBJ2-3; D unresolved. Germline V gene sequence: CDR1 SGHNT, CDR2 YYREEE (reference sequence). V dropped 4 bases and J dropped 2 bases, with 14 bases sitting between them. CDR3 length: 15 amino acids. Here the CDR3 reads CASSHRRQTTDTQYF. The CDR3 nucleotides read TGTGCCAGCAGCCACCGGCGACAAACCACAGATACGCAGTATTTT.

The chain uses TRBV6-6 and TRBJ2-5, with D perhaps TRBD1 or TRBD2 (5 bases each). The V gene lost 8 bases and the J gene lost 5 bases, with 12 bases spanning the gap. Germline V lookup: CDR1 MNHNY, CDR2 SVGAGI (reference sequence). The CDR3 has 12 residues. CDR3 amino acids: CASEGPGETQYF. CDR3 nucleotide sequence: TGTGCCAGCGAGGGACCAGGCGAGACCCAGTACTTC.

A word on this clone: A junction end diverges from the germline sequence, so it may reflect a read error. The rearrangement links TRBV6-1 to TRBJ1-3; D gene unclear. The CDR3 consists of 15 residues. Germline V CDR1 and CDR2: MNHNS, SASEGT. The CDR3 protein is CASREGHSSGNTIYF. Written as DNA, the CDR3 is TGTGCCAGCAGAGAAGGCCACAGCTCTGGAAACACCATATATTTT.

This clone is a singleton in its sample. This chain links TRBV27 with TRBJ1-1; D not certain. V was trimmed by 6 bases and J by 5 bases, leaving 13 bases between them. Germline V CDR1 and CDR2: MNHEY, SMNVEV (reference sequence). The CDR3 extends over 13 amino acids. The CDR3 DNA sequence: TGTGCCAGCAGGACCAACCGGGAAACTGAAGCTTTCTTT. As protein: CASRTNRETEAFF.

This clone was recorded only once. The V call is TRBV5-6, the J call TRBJ2-5, with D possibly matching TRBD1 (6 bases). The germline V and J ends were trimmed by 2 bases and 2 bases, with 10 bases remaining between them. Looked up from germline, CDR1 is SGHDT and CDR2 is YYEEEE. The CDR3 sequence is 14 residues long. The CDR3 sequence: CASSFGTNQETQYF. Written as DNA, the CDR3 is TGTGCCAGCAGCTTCGGGACAAATCAAGAGACCCAGTACTTC.

This chain uses TRBV27 with TRBJ1-1, with 7 positions matching TRBD1. The CDR3 covers 17 residues. The V gene end was trimmed by 6 bases and the J gene end by 1 base; junction bases not matched to a gene: 14. Germline lookup yields CDR1 MNHEY and CDR2 SMNVEV (reference sequence). CDR3 sequence reads: CASRPPPTGKKNTEAFF. CDR3 sequence (DNA): TGTGCCAGCAGGCCCCCCCCGACAGGGAAAAAGAACACTGAAGCTTTCTTT.